The clone carrying this TCR beta chain came up many times. Each CDR3 protein gets one entry after TCRdb re-called the RT-PCR reads with MiXCR. The table shows about 680,000 distinct CDR3 sequences, with more than 13% occurring only once. CDR3 length: 16 residues. Trimming cost V 1 base and J 5 bases; bases outside gene matches: 10. Germline values: CDR1 MNHEY, CDR2 SVGAGI. This chain links TRBV6-5 with TRBJ1-2; TRBD1 matches at 7 bases. Sequencing was performed on memory CD4+ T cells from blood. The sequence was collected from a female donor in good health, serving as a healthy control. CDR3 bases: TGTGCCAGCAGTTACTTGGAGGGGGCGCCGAAATATGGCTACACCTTC. Translated, it gives CASSYLEGAPKYGYTF.